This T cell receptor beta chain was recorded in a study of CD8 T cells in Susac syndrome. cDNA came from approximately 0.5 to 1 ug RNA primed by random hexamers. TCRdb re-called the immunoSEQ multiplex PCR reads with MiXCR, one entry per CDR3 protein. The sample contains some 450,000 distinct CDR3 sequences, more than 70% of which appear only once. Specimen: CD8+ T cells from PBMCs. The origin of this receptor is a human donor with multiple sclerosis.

This chain's CDR3 is CASSWGTAAVNEQFF. The CDR3 nucleotides are TGTGCCAGCAGCTGGGGAACAGCTGCTGTCAATGAGCAGTTCTTC. The chain joins TRBV5-5 to TRBJ2-1; the D is unclear. The V end was cut by 3 bases, the J end by 6 bases, with 16 bases between. Germline V CDR1 and CDR2: SGHKS, YYEKEE (reference sequence). The CDR3 runs 15 residues.